Below, 20 T cell receptor beta chains from the same sample are listed, as sequenced in a study of T cells in localized non-small cell lung cancer. Only in-frame clones appear in the TCRdb table, and some are missing; sequencing was by immunoSEQ multiplex PCR. Of 90,000 to 100,000 clones listed, approximately 91% were seen once; the top ten hold 4.1%. This sample comprised PBMCs, obtained before any cancer treatment. The receptors originated from a woman aged 35 to 69 with stage II squamous cell lung carcinoma.

V usage is TRBV19 and J usage is TRBJ1-4; the match to TRBD1 covers 9 bases. The ends lost 5 bases at V and 5 bases at J; junction bases unmatched: 9. CDR3 length: 16 amino acids. The germline V gene encodes CDR1 LNHDA and CDR2 SQIVND (reference sequence). The CDR3 nucleotides read TGTGCCAGTAGTCCAATGCCGGACAGGGGAAATGAAAAACTGTTTTTT. Residues: CASSPMPDRGNEKLFF.

V gene TRBV7-2 combines with J gene TRBJ2-1, with TRBD1 identical over 8 bases. Trimming took 2 bases from V and 8 from J; bases not matched to a gene: 11. The germline gives CDR1 SGHTA, CDR2 FQGNSA. The CDR3 consists of 16 residues. The CDR3 sequence is CASSLRRGQAVDEQFF. Written as DNA, the CDR3 is TGTGCCAGCAGCTTAAGACGGGGACAGGCGGTGGATGAGCAGTTCTTC.

The chain couples TRBV5-1 to TRBJ1-2; 9 bases map to TRBD1. Losses at the gene ends were 0 bases for V and 6 bases for J; bases not matched to a gene: 6. The CDR3 contains 15 residues. Germline lookup yields CDR1 SGHRS and CDR2 YFSETQ. The CDR3 reads CASSLGDRGSDGYTF. The CDR3 nucleotides are TGCGCCAGCAGCTTGGGTGACAGGGGGTCTGATGGCTACACCTTC.

This clone was seen a handful of times. The chain has TRBV5-1 and TRBJ2-1; the match to TRBD2 covers 10 bases. V was clipped by 1 base and J by 8 bases; unmatched bases: 15. This CDR3 is built from 18 residues. Per the germline V gene, CDR1 is SGHRS and CDR2 is YFSETQ. The CDR3 DNA is TGCGCCAGCAGCTTGACGGGAAAGGGACTAGCGTCCAGGGATGAGCAGTTCTTC. Amino acid sequence: CASSLTGKGLASRDEQFF.

The chain uses TRBV7-8 and TRBJ2-7, with D possibly matching TRBD2 (6 bases). The germline V and J ends were trimmed by 2 bases and 4 bases, with 12 bases remaining between them. In germline, CDR1 is SGHVS, CDR2 FQNEAQ. The CDR3 runs 14 residues. The CDR3 DNA is TGTGCCAGCAGCTTATCGGGGGAACGGTACGAGCAGTACTTC. Encoded protein: CASSLSGERYEQYF.

This chain links TRBV11-3 with TRBJ1-1, with D maybe TRBD1 (5 bases). The V gene's germline CDR1 is SGHNT and CDR2 YENEEA. This CDR3 is 17 amino acids long. Trimming pared 1 base from V and 1 base from J, leaving 16 bases between. CDR3: CASSLGFSGQANTEAFF. The CDR3 coding sequence is TGTGCCAGCAGCTTAGGGTTTTCGGGGCAAGCGAACACTGAAGCTTTCTTT.

The chain uses TRBV4-1 and TRBJ1-1; tentative D call: TRBD1 (6 bases). The CDR3 loop spans 15 amino acids. The V end lost 1 base, the J end lost 5 bases, and 14 bases lay between the germline ends. CDR1 is MGHRA and CDR2 is YSYEKL in the germline V gene. The CDR3 reads CASSQGRGLETEAFF. CDR3 in DNA: TGCGCCAGCAGCCAAGGTCGGGGGCTGGAGACTGAAGCTTTCTTT.

The CDR3 bases are TGTGCCAGCAGCTTGGAGGAGCGGAAGAACACTGAAGCTTTCTTT. Amino acid sequence: CASSLEERKNTEAFF. The gene calls are TRBV5-6 and TRBJ1-1; D not certain. CDR3 length equals 15 residues. Germline assignment: CDR1 SGHDT and CDR2 YYEEEE. V was pared by 0 bases and J by 1 base, with 10 bases between.

V is TRBV7-2 and J is TRBJ2-5; no clear D. V lost 1 base and J lost 5, with 14 bases in between. The length of the CDR3 is 15 residues. The germline V gene encodes CDR1 SGHTA and CDR2 FQGNSA. This chain's CDR3 is CASSLEATGRETQYF. The CDR3 nucleotides are TGTGCCAGCAGCTTAGAGGCTACCGGCAGGGAGACCCAGTACTTC.

The rearrangement links TRBV19 to TRBJ1-2; D remains ambiguous. Germline V gene lookup returns CDR1 LNHDA and CDR2 SQIVND (reference sequence). CDR3 length: 17 residues. V lost 4 bases to trimming and J lost 2 bases, with 20 bases between them. This CDR3 reads CASSTPGDPGLNYGYTF. DNA for the CDR3: TGTGCCAGTAGTACCCCGGGCGACCCGGGCCTAAACTATGGCTACACCTTC.

V usage is TRBV19 and J usage is TRBJ1-4; D ambiguous. This CDR3 contains 15 residues. V was clipped by 0 bases and J by 9 bases, with 14 bases between them. CDR1 LNHDA and CDR2 SQIVND come from the germline V gene (reference sequence). The DNA for the CDR3 is TGTGCCAGTAGTATAGAGGGAGGGTGGATGAAAAAACTGTTTTTT. Its protein is CASSIEGGWMKKLFF.

The genes are TRBV15 and TRBJ1-5; D might be TRBD1 (6 bases). Germline CDR1 is LNHNV and CDR2 is YYDKDF (reference sequence). V was clipped by 5 bases and J by 7 bases, with 18 bases between them. This CDR3 region has 15 residues. The CDR3: CATSLPGGRGQPQHF. CDR3 coding DNA: TGTGCCACCAGCTTGCCGGGAGGGAGGGGGCAGCCCCAGCATTTT.

The chain uses TRBV15 and TRBJ1-5; no clear D. The length of the CDR3 is 15 residues. Per the germline V gene, CDR1 is LNHNV and CDR2 is YYDKDF (reference sequence). V was cut by 3 bases and J by 7 bases, with 16 bases left in between. The CDR3 DNA sequence: TGTGCCACCAGCAGTGGAGGGTATGGGCAGCAGCCCCAGCATTTT. The encoded protein is CATSSGGYGQQPQHF.

This chain connects TRBV15 to TRBJ1-2; perhaps TRBD1 as D (5 bases). Germline CDR1 reads LNHNV; CDR2 reads YYDKDF (reference sequence). V dropped 0 bases and J dropped 8 bases, with 13 bases sitting between them. This CDR3 comprises 14 residues. Written as DNA, the CDR3 is TGTGCCACCAGCAGAGATGGGACCCTGAAGGGCTACACCTTC. The encoded protein is CATSRDGTLKGYTF.

V is TRBV25-1 and J is TRBJ2-3; D ambiguous. The CDR3 has 13 residues. Germline V gene data show CDR1 as MGHDK and CDR2 as SYGVNS. CDR3 DNA sequence: TGTGCTAAACTCGCGATTAACACAGATACGCAGTATTTT. This translates into CAKLAINTDTQYF.

In this sample, this clone turned up once. V is TRBV29-1 and J is TRBJ1-1; 9 positions match TRBD1. This CDR3 is built from 10 residues. From germline, CDR1 is SQVTM and CDR2 ANQGSEA. V shed 7 bases, J shed 8 bases, and the junction held 2 bases outside the gene matches. CDR3 in DNA: TGCAGCGCCGGGACAGGGGAAGCTTTCTTT. Its translation: CSAGTGEAFF.

Only one count was recorded for this clone. The chain carries TRBV19 and TRBJ1-2; 8 bases agree with TRBD1. The CDR3 is 11 residues long. Germline V gene lookup returns CDR1 LNHDA and CDR2 SQIVND (reference sequence). V was clipped by 9 bases and J by 8 bases; unmatched bases: 5. CDR3 coding DNA: TGTGCCAGCCGGACAGGGAGGGGCTACACCTTC. Residues: CASRTGRGYTF.

In this sample, this clone turned up once. This chain joins TRBV10-2 and TRBJ1-1; D uncertain. Per the germline V gene, CDR1 is WSHSY and CDR2 is SAAADI. With 5 bases removed from V and 2 bases from J, the gap between germline ends came to 9 bases. The CDR3 covers 13 residues. CDR3 sequence: CASSPPFNTEAFF. For the CDR3, the DNA is TGCGCCAGCAGTCCCCCCTTTAACACTGAAGCTTTCTTT.

J is TRBJ2-7 and V is TRBV6-1; TRBD1 or TRBD2 may be the D gene (6 bases each). Per the germline V gene, CDR1 is MNHNS and CDR2 is SASEGT. The CDR3 consists of 14 residues. V was cut by 11 bases and J by 5 bases, with 22 bases left in between. DNA for the CDR3: TGTGCCGGGCGGGGCCAGGGGAGTATCCACGAGCAGTACTTC. It translates to CAGRGQGSIHEQYF.

The genes are TRBV10-2 and TRBJ1-3; TRBD1 matches 9 bases. Germline V lookup: CDR1 WSHSY, CDR2 SAAADI. This CDR3 has 15 residues. The V segment lost 7 bases and the J segment 0 bases; nucleotides outside the gene matches: 4. Here the CDR3 reads CASIDRGSSGNTIYF. For the CDR3, the DNA is TGCGCCAGCATAGACAGGGGGAGCTCTGGAAACACCATATATTTT.